Shown below are 22 T cell receptor beta chains from a single sample sequenced in a study of shared clonotypes between healthy human individuals. Some clones are missing from TCRdb's copy, which holds only in-frame ones; the method was immunoSEQ multiplex PCR. The repertoire holds 900,000 to 1,200,000 clones, with more than 75% as singletons. Sample: memory CD4+ T cells from PBMCs. The subset was: CD45RA-negative fraction. All receptors come from a man aged 18 to 30 in good health. Some clones in this sample may be carry-over from other donors' samples.

This chain joins TRBV2 and TRBJ2-1; D ambiguous. The germline gives CDR1 SNHLY, CDR2 FYNNEI. V was shortened by 1 base and J by 1 base, with 8 bases between the two germline ends. CDR3 length: 15 amino acids. The chain's CDR3 is CASSEGRNSYNEQFF. The DNA for the CDR3 is TGTGCCAGCAGTGAAGGGCGGAATTCCTACAATGAGCAGTTCTTC.

The chain carries TRBV19 and TRBJ1-4; D is possibly TRBD1 (6 bases). There are 14 residues in the CDR3. Trimming cost V 3 bases and J 7 bases, with 12 bases left between them. CDR1 LNHDA and CDR2 SQIVND come from the germline V gene (reference sequence). CDR3 sequence reads: CASSMSGAPEKLFF. CDR3 bases: TGTGCCAGTAGTATGTCAGGGGCGCCTGAAAAACTGTTTTTT.

This clone came up a few times. The CDR3 loop reads CASKLLPGSHQPQHF. In DNA, the CDR3 is TGTGCCAGCAAACTCTTACCAGGGAGTCATCAGCCCCAGCATTTT. The V and J genes are TRBV2 and TRBJ1-5; the D gene is possibly TRBD1 (5 bases). Germline CDR1 SNHLY, CDR2 FYNNEI. V lost 7 bases and J lost 5, with 18 bases in between. The CDR3 consists of 15 residues.

This clone has only a few counts. Additional DNA sequences in this sample encode the identical CDR3. J is TRBJ2-1 and V is TRBV9; 7 bases are shared with TRBD2. The trim removed 5 bases at V and 1 base at J, leaving 6 bases unmatched. Germline assignment: CDR1 SGDLS and CDR2 YYNGEE. This CDR3 has 15 residues. The DNA for the CDR3 is TGTGCCAGCAGTCCGCGGGAGAAGTCCTACAATGAGCAGTTCTTC. This codes for CASSPREKSYNEQFF. Supplemented by reference TRBV9 and TRBJ2-1, the full variable domain reads DSGVTQTPKHLITATGQRVTLRCSPRSGDLSVYWYQQSLDQGLQFLIQYYNGEERAKGNILERFSAQQFPDLHSELNLSSLELGDSALYFCASSPREKSYNEQFFGPGTRLTVL.

In this sample, this clone turned up a few times. The J gene is TRBJ2-7, the V gene TRBV10-2; unclear D gene. The CDR3 covers 12 residues. From germline, CDR1 is WSHSY and CDR2 SAAADI. Trimming took 10 bases from V and 6 from J, leaving 16 bases between them. CDR3 amino acids: CATSLGPGEQYF. CDR3 nucleotide sequence: TGCGCCACCTCTCTAGGACCGGGCGAGCAGTACTTC.

V is TRBV28 and J is TRBJ1-2; 7 bases are shared with TRBD1. Looked up from germline, CDR1 is MDHEN and CDR2 is SYDVKM. V lost 4 bases, J lost 5 bases, and 16 bases stayed unmatched. The CDR3 covers 17 residues. CDR3 nucleotide sequence: TGTGCCAGCAGTTCCCAACCCCGCTCTGACAGGGAGTATGGCTACACCTTC. Its translation: CASSSQPRSDREYGYTF.

The CDR3 is CASSLGTGARPYEQYF. As DNA, the CDR3 is TGTGCCAGCAGCTTAGGTACGGGAGCCCGACCCTACGAGCAGTACTTC. The chain is built from TRBV7-2 and TRBJ2-7, with D possibly being TRBD2 (6 bases). The germline V gene encodes CDR1 SGHTA and CDR2 FQGNSA. The CDR3 totals 16 residues. V lost 1 base and J 2 bases, leaving 15 bases between the germline ends.

The chain joins TRBV19 to TRBJ2-2; TRBD1 matches at 9 bases. Germline CDR1 reads LNHDA; CDR2 reads SQIVND (reference sequence). V dropped 5 bases and J dropped 10; count of bases not matched to a gene: 2. The CDR3 totals 12 residues. The CDR3 protein is CASSGDREELFF. In DNA form, the CDR3 reads TGTGCCAGTAGTGGGGACAGGGAGGAGCTGTTTTTT.

Regarding this clone: Other DNA sequences in this sample translate to the same CDR3. The chain uses TRBV7-3 and TRBJ2-1; no definite D call. Trimming left V 0 bases short and J 6 bases short, with 6 bases between. The length of the CDR3 is 13 residues. The V gene's germline CDR1 is SGHTA and CDR2 FQGTGA. The CDR3 bases are TGTGCCAGCAGCTTAACTCGGAGCAATGAGCAGTTCTTC. Translating gives CASSLTRSNEQFF. The full variable domain, rest sourced from reference TRBV7-3 and TRBJ2-1, is GAGVSQTPSNKVTEKGKYVELRCDPISGHTALYWYRQSLGQGPEFLIYFQGTGAADDSGLPNDRFFAVRPEGSVSTLKIQRTERGDSAVYLCASSLTRSNEQFFGPGTRLTVL.

The chain has TRBV7-3 and TRBJ2-2, with 14 bases fitting TRBD2. Germline CDR1 and CDR2: SGHTA and FQGTGA. Trimming removed 1 base from V and 1 base from J; junction bases left unmatched: 5. The CDR3 extends over 19 amino acids. The CDR3, as DNA: TGTGCCAGCAGCTTAAGGGGGACTAGCGGGAGCCTGAACACCGGGGAGCTGTTTTTT. Protein product: CASSLRGTSGSLNTGELFF.

J is TRBJ1-2 and V is TRBV14, with a tentative D call TRBD1 (6 bases). The CDR3 loop spans 12 amino acids. Germline V gene lookup returns CDR1 SGHDN and CDR2 FVKESK. Trimming pared 4 bases from V and 6 bases from J, leaving 9 bases between. In nucleotides, the CDR3 is TGTGCCAGCAGCCCGACAGGCAATGGCTACACCTTC. This codes for CASSPTGNGYTF.

The rearrangement links TRBV28 to TRBJ1-2; 7 bases line up with TRBD1. Germline loops: CDR1 MDHEN, CDR2 SYDVKM. The CDR3 is 14 residues long. V trimming: 3 bases; J trimming: 4 bases; junction bases outside the gene matches: 5. CDR3 nucleotide sequence: TGTGCCAGCAGTTTTATGGACAGGCTCTATGGCTACACCTTC. Translated, it gives CASSFMDRLYGYTF.

This clone was counted many times. The CDR3 region is CASSLAGQGAGGYTF. In nucleotides, the CDR3 is TGTGCCAGCAGTTTGGCCGGACAGGGGGCGGGTGGCTACACCTTC. This chain uses TRBV27 with TRBJ1-2, with 11 bases lining up with TRBD1. The junction had 7 bases not matched to a gene; V was cut back by 3 bases and J by 7 bases. This CDR3 spans 15 amino acids. Germline V CDR1 and CDR2: MNHEY, SMNVEV (reference sequence).

The V call is TRBV19, the J call TRBJ2-1, with no clear D. Trimming removed 2 bases at V and 2 bases at J, with 10 bases between. The length of the CDR3 is 15 residues. The germline V gene encodes CDR1 LNHDA and CDR2 SQIVND (reference sequence). CDR3 protein: CASSIIGPTYNEQFF. The CDR3 DNA reads TGTGCCAGTAGTATAATTGGGCCTACCTACAATGAGCAGTTCTTC.

The chain uses TRBV5-4 and TRBJ1-2; D ambiguous. V lost 7 bases and J 6 bases, leaving 25 bases between the germline ends. The CDR3 runs 16 residues. Germline loops: CDR1 SGHNT, CDR2 YYREEE (reference sequence). The DNA for the CDR3 is TGTGCCAGCGGCGCCGGTGAGGCCTTACTTCCCCATGGCTACACCTTC. Protein: CASGAGEALLPHGYTF. The full variable domain, in which reference TRBV5-4 and TRBJ1-2 provide the parts outside the CDR3, is ETGVTQSPTHLIKTRGQQVTLRCSSQSGHNTVSWYQQALGQGPQFIFQYYREEENGRGNFPPRFSGLQFPNYSSELNVNALELDDSALYLCASGAGEALLPHGYTFGSGTRLTVV.

For the CDR3, the DNA is TGTGCCAGCAGCAGCCCCGGGACTGACTCCTACGAGCAGTACTTC. Protein: CASSSPGTDSYEQYF. The chain links TRBV5-4 to TRBJ2-7; maybe TRBD2 (6 bases). The CDR3 length is 15 residues. V lost 4 bases to trimming and J lost 0 bases, with 14 bases between them. The germline V gene encodes CDR1 SGHNT and CDR2 YYREEE (reference sequence).

This clone was found a few times. This chain connects TRBV5-6 to TRBJ2-7, with D perhaps matching TRBD1 or TRBD2 (5 bases each). Germline V CDR1 and CDR2: SGHDT, YYEEEE. The CDR3 is made up of 14 amino acids. V dropped 4 bases and J dropped 1 base, with 12 bases sitting between them. CDR3 sequence (DNA): TGTGCCAGCAGCCGGGACGGCACTTCCTACGAGCAGTACTTC. Its protein is CASSRDGTSYEQYF.

As to this clone: Other DNA sequences in this sample translate to the same CDR3. The rearrangement uses TRBV7-2 and TRBJ2-5, with D possibly matching TRBD1 (6 bases). The CDR3 is made up of 13 amino acids. Trimming removed 4 bases from V and 2 bases from J, with 8 bases in between. In germline, CDR1 is SGHTA, CDR2 FQGNSA. CDR3 protein: CASSSGQQETQYF. The CDR3 region has the DNA TGTGCCAGCAGCTCCGGACAGCAAGAGACCCAGTACTTC.

This clone came up a few times. Other nucleotide sequences from this sample produce the same CDR3. For the CDR3, the DNA is TGTGCCAGCAGTTCCACTAGCGCCAGCTACGAGCAGTACTTC. Encoded protein: CASSSTSASYEQYF. The genes are TRBV28 and TRBJ2-7; 7 bases line up with TRBD2. The CDR3 contains 14 residues. The germline V gene has CDR1 MDHEN and CDR2 SYDVKM. Trimming cost V 4 bases and J 3 bases; bases outside gene matches: 6.

The chain recombines TRBV29-1 with TRBJ1-1, with 7 bases that match TRBD1. J was trimmed by 1 base and V by 8 bases; bases with no gene match: 4. The CDR3 sequence is 12 residues long. Germline V gene lookup returns CDR1 SQVTM and CDR2 ANQGSEA. The CDR3 DNA reads as TGCAGCACAAGACAGGGGAACACTGAAGCTTTCTTT. This encodes CSTRQGNTEAFF.

Of note for this clone: The same CDR3 is also encoded by other DNA sequences in this sample. The gene calls are TRBV28 and TRBJ2-2; 10 nucleotides match TRBD2. CDR3 length: 15 residues. The J segment lost 3 bases and the V segment lost 7 bases, leaving 5 bases of the junction unmatched. CDR1 is MDHEN, CDR2 SYDVKM, per germline. The CDR3 sequence: CASKPGLADTGELFF. The CDR3 coding sequence is TGTGCCAGCAAACCTGGACTAGCGGACACCGGGGAGCTGTTTTTT.

This clone was counted a few times. The genes are TRBV7-2 and TRBJ1-3, with a weak D call TRBD1 (6 bases). This CDR3 spans 14 amino acids. Between the trimmed V and J ends, which lost 7 bases and 5 bases, there was a span of 15 bases. CDR1 is SGHTA and CDR2 is FQGNSA in the germline V gene. This CDR3 reads CASMDSFVRNTIYF. CDR3 bases: TGTGCCAGCATGGACAGCTTTGTTAGAAACACCATATATTTT.